The 15 T cell receptor beta chains below all came from one sample that was sequenced in a study of siplizumab effects on memory and regulatory T cells. Sequencing was performed with immunoSEQ multiplex PCR; in TCRdb, only in-frame clones are kept and a portion is missing. The data show roughly 100,000 clones, with approximately 93% seen just once and roughly 0.64% held by the top ten. Sequenced: Tregs sorted from blood. These TCRs come from a human donor in good health.

The chain links TRBV11-3 to TRBJ1-1; maybe TRBD1 (6 bases). CDR3 length: 13 residues. Germline V lookup: CDR1 SGHNT, CDR2 YENEEA. Trimming removed 4 bases at V and 5 bases at J, with 11 bases between. CDR3 in DNA: TGTGCCAGCAGCTCGGGACATCGGACTGAAGCTTTCTTT. It encodes CASSSGHRTEAFF.

This sequence joins TRBV9 and TRBJ2-3; 10 bases are shared with TRBD2. The CDR3 covers 16 residues. Germline V gene data show CDR1 as SGDLS and CDR2 as YYNGEE. Germline trimming cut 3 bases from V and 1 base from J; bases unmatched to any gene: 5. CDR3 in amino acids: CASSALLAGGTDTQYF. The CDR3 DNA reads as TGTGCCAGCAGCGCACTGCTAGCGGGAGGCACAGATACGCAGTATTTT. Together with reference TRBV9 and TRBJ2-3, the CDR3 gives the full variable domain: DSGVTQTPKHLITATGQRVTLRCSPRSGDLSVYWYQQSLDQGLQFLIQYYNGEERAKGNILERFSAQQFPDLHSELNLSSLELGDSALYFCASSALLAGGTDTQYFGPGTRLTVL.

A few counts support this clone. The chain couples TRBV5-1 to TRBJ2-7; the D is unclear. V lost 0 bases and J lost 3, with 1 base in between. CDR3 length: 11 amino acids. Germline assignment: CDR1 SGHRS and CDR2 YFSETQ. The CDR3, as DNA: TGCGCCAGCAGCTTGGACTACGAGCAGTACTTC. Residues: CASSLDYEQYF.

The gene calls are TRBV19 and TRBJ2-1; 11 positions agree with TRBD1. Trimming took 3 bases from V and 10 from J; bases not matched to a gene: 11. Germline V CDR1 and CDR2: LNHDA, SQIVND (reference sequence). The CDR3 is 16 residues long. CDR3 bases: TGTGCCAGTAGTATTCGGGGCGGGACAGGGGGGACAGAGCAGTTCTTC. It encodes CASSIRGGTGGTEQFF. Combining the CDR3 with reference TRBV19 and TRBJ2-1 gives the whole variable domain DGGITQSPKYLFRKEGQNVTLSCEQNLNHDAMYWYRQDPGQGLRLIYYSQIVNDFQKGDIAEGYSVSREKKESFPLTVTSAQKNPTAFYLCASSIRGGTGGTEQFFGPGTRLTVL.

J is TRBJ2-3 and V is TRBV7-9, with 11 bases fitting TRBD2. This CDR3 spans 15 amino acids. CDR1 is SEHNR, CDR2 FQNEAQ, per germline (reference sequence). V was pared by 1 base and J by 5 bases, with 2 bases of the junction left unmatched. The CDR3, as DNA: TGTGCCAGCAGCTTAGGACTAGCGGGAAAAGATACGCAGTATTTT. It codes for CASSLGLAGKDTQYF.

The V call is TRBV28, the J call TRBJ2-5; 7 bases map to TRBD2. There are 16 residues in the CDR3. CDR1 and CDR2 (germline): MDHEN, SYDVKM. Trimming took 5 bases from V and 5 from J; bases not matched to a gene: 14. This CDR3 reads CASSPGLVSSVETQYF. The CDR3 DNA is TGTGCCAGCAGTCCCGGACTAGTCTCGTCCGTGGAGACCCAGTACTTC.

The rearrangement joins TRBV7-2 to TRBJ2-1; 10 bases match TRBD1. J gave up 3 bases and V 2 bases, and 4 bases lay outside the gene matches. Germline V gene sequence: CDR1 SGHTA, CDR2 FQGNSA. The CDR3 runs 16 residues. The DNA of the CDR3 is TGTGCCAGCAGCTTATTCGGGACAGGGGACTACAATGAGCAGTTCTTC. Protein: CASSLFGTGDYNEQFF.

This sequence joins TRBV15 and TRBJ2-1; TRBD2 aligns across 15 bases. Germline assignment: CDR1 LNHNV and CDR2 YYDKDF (reference sequence). V shed 5 bases, J shed 9 bases, and the junction held 11 bases outside the gene matches. This CDR3 region has 17 residues. CDR3 protein: CATSAELGLAGGSEQFF. For the CDR3, the DNA is TGTGCCACCAGCGCCGAACTGGGACTAGCGGGGGGCAGTGAGCAGTTCTTC.

This chain joins TRBV18 and TRBJ1-4; 8 bases fit TRBD1. V shed 5 bases and J 3 bases; nucleotides not matched to a gene: 5. Germline V gene sequence: CDR1 KGHSH, CDR2 LQKENI. The length of the CDR3 is 15 residues. For the CDR3, the DNA is TGTGCCAGCTCAAGAAGACAGGGGCCTAATGAAAAACTGTTTTTT. Amino acid sequence: CASSRRQGPNEKLFF.

This sequence joins TRBV7-2 and TRBJ1-2, with 10 bases identical to TRBD1. The CDR3 loop spans 15 amino acids. Germline V lookup: CDR1 SGHTA, CDR2 FQGNSA. Germline trimming cut 1 base from V and 6 bases from J; bases unmatched to any gene: 5. CDR3 in amino acids: CASSLVGTGAHGYTF. In nucleotides, the CDR3 is TGTGCCAGCAGCTTAGTGGGGACAGGGGCACATGGCTACACCTTC.

Written as DNA, the CDR3 is TGTGCCAGCAGCTCGGACGGATTCCAAGAGACCCAGTACTTC. The encoded protein is CASSSDGFQETQYF. The chain links TRBV5-6 to TRBJ2-5, with D unresolved. Between the trimmed V and J ends, which lost 3 bases and 1 base, there was a span of 10 bases. Looked up from germline, CDR1 is SGHDT and CDR2 is YYEEEE. The CDR3 runs 14 residues.

The chain carries TRBV5-8 and TRBJ2-1, with 10 positions matching TRBD2. Looked up from germline, CDR1 is SGHTS and CDR2 is YDEGEE. The CDR3 is made up of 15 amino acids. With V trimmed by 4 bases and J by 7 bases, 8 bases remained unmatched. CDR3 bases: TGTGCCAGCAGCCCGCGGGGACTAGCGACTAATGAGCAGTTCTTC. The encoded protein is CASSPRGLATNEQFF.

This chain links TRBV19 with TRBJ1-2; D is unclear. The V and J ends lost 5 bases and 0 bases respectively, with 10 bases between them. CDR3 length: 14 amino acids. Germline V gives CDR1 LNHDA, CDR2 SQIVND (reference sequence). CDR3 sequence reads: CASSGRVSNYGYTF. The CDR3 DNA is TGTGCCAGTAGTGGGCGGGTTTCTAACTATGGCTACACCTTC.

The chain couples TRBV11-1 to TRBJ2-1; 8 nucleotides align to TRBD2. Trimming removed 6 bases from V and 0 bases from J; junction bases left unmatched: 10. The CDR3 has 17 amino acids. Germline V CDR1 and CDR2: SGHAT, FQDESV (reference sequence). CDR3 sequence: CASRGTSGQSSYNEQFF. The CDR3 bases are TGTGCCAGCAGGGGTACTAGCGGCCAAAGCTCCTACAATGAGCAGTTCTTC. The variable domain in full, with the rest retrieved from reference TRBV11-1 and TRBJ2-1, is EAEVAQSPRYKITEKSQAVAFWCDPISGHATLYWYRQILGQGPELLVQFQDESVVDDSQLPKDRFSAERLKGVDSTLKIQPAELGDSAMYLCASRGTSGQSSYNEQFFGPGTRLTVL.

V is TRBV27 and J is TRBJ1-6; D not resolved. Trimming cost V 3 bases and J 0 bases, with 9 bases left between them. Germline V gene lookup returns CDR1 MNHEY and CDR2 SMNVEV (reference sequence). The CDR3 consists of 16 residues. CDR3 DNA sequence: TGTGCCAGCAGTTTTCGGCCGCCCTCCTATAATTCACCCCTCCACTTT. As protein: CASSFRPPSYNSPLHF.